One and the same sample provided the 22 T cell receptor beta chains below, sequenced in a study of early T cells in non-severe SARS-CoV-2 infection. TCRdb passed the 5' RACE reads through MiXCR, listing each CDR3 protein once. The table lists about 56,000 distinct CDR3 sequences, around 15% of them singletons. The sequencing used whole blood, collected at baseline. These receptors were collected from an adult who was a healthcare worker with PCR-confirmed SARS-CoV-2 infection or an uninfected control (not recorded which).

The chain couples TRBV7-9 to TRBJ2-3; no clear D gene. V lost 5 bases, J lost 3 bases, and 21 bases lay in between. CDR1 is SEHNR, CDR2 FQNEAQ, per germline (reference sequence). This CDR3 spans 17 amino acids. The CDR3 DNA follows: TGTGCCAGCAGCCTCCCCCGGGCCCCACTTCGAACAGATACGCAGTATTTT. It yields the protein CASSLPRAPLRTDTQYF.

This clonotype has a count of ten or more. The chain is built from TRBV11-2 and TRBJ1-1, with D unresolved. Trimming removed 8 bases at V and 1 base at J, with 8 bases between. Germline values: CDR1 SGHAT, CDR2 FQNNGV. This CDR3 has 12 residues. CDR3: CASAGENTEAFF. CDR3 sequence (DNA): TGTGCCAGCGCGGGAGAGAACACTGAAGCTTTCTTT. The variable domain in full, with the rest retrieved from reference TRBV11-2 and TRBJ1-1, is EAGVAQSPRYKIIEKRQSVAFWCNPISGHATLYWYQQILGQGPKLLIQFQNNGVVDDSQLPKDRFSAERLKGVDSTLKIQPAKLEDSAVYLCASAGENTEAFFGQGTRLTVV.

There are many counts of this clonotype. The V call is TRBV28, the J call TRBJ2-7; 12 bases agree with TRBD2. Unmatched junction bases numbered 11, after V lost 6 bases and J lost 2 bases. In germline, CDR1 is MDHEN, CDR2 SYDVKM. This CDR3 is built from 17 residues. CDR3 in amino acids: CASRSASGRVGTYEQYF. CDR3 coding DNA: TGTGCCAGCAGGAGCGCTAGCGGGAGGGTGGGGACCTACGAGCAGTACTTC.

The rearrangement links TRBV11-2 to TRBJ2-4, with D tentatively TRBD1 (6 bases). This CDR3 region has 11 residues. Trimming cost V 8 bases and J 8 bases, with 10 bases left between them. Germline CDR1 SGHAT, CDR2 FQNNGV. CDR3 protein: CASRAGDIQYF. As DNA, the CDR3 is TGTGCCAGCCGGGCAGGGGACATTCAGTACTTC.

There are a few counts of this clonotype. CDR3 DNA: TGTGCCAGCAGCGCACAGACCGGGACTAGCTTGTACGAGCAGTACTTC. It encodes CASSAQTGTSLYEQYF. This chain joins TRBV9 and TRBJ2-7; TRBD2 matches at 9 bases. CDR3 size: 16 residues. The germline V gene encodes CDR1 SGDLS and CDR2 YYNGEE. V lost 3 bases to trimming and J lost 4 bases; unmatched junction nucleotides: 11. Variable domain in full (rest from reference TRBV9 and TRBJ2-7): DSGVTQTPKHLITATGQRVTLRCSPRSGDLSVYWYQQSLDQGLQFLIQYYNGEERAKGNILERFSAQQFPDLHSELNLSSLELGDSALYFCASSAQTGTSLYEQYFGPGTRLTVT.

In its sample, this clonotype was seen many times. This sequence joins TRBV7-2 and TRBJ2-5, with D possibly TRBD2 on 5 matching bases. The germline V gene encodes CDR1 SGHTA and CDR2 FQGNSA. V was clipped by 8 bases and J by 1 base, with 11 bases between them. This CDR3 is 13 amino acids long. The CDR3 loop reads CASSGSPQETQYF. CDR3 sequence (DNA): TGTGCCAGCTCGGGGTCCCCCCAAGAGACCCAGTACTTC.

Only a few counts were recorded for this clonotype. The chain carries TRBV18 and TRBJ2-5; maybe TRBD1 (6 bases). The CDR3 runs 13 residues. Germline V gene sequence: CDR1 KGHSH, CDR2 LQKENI. V lost 4 bases and J 2 bases, leaving 8 bases between the germline ends. This chain's CDR3 is CASSRGQQETQYF. The CDR3 DNA sequence: TGTGCCAGCTCACGCGGACAGCAAGAGACCCAGTACTTC.

This rearrangement joins TRBV6-5 to TRBJ1-1; D gene ambiguous. There are 14 residues in the CDR3. The germline gives CDR1 MNHEY, CDR2 SVGAGI. The V and J ends lost 6 bases and 3 bases respectively, with 14 bases between them. The CDR3 protein is CASSPSSPHTEAFF. Written as DNA, the CDR3 is TGTGCCAGCAGCCCAAGCAGCCCCCACACTGAAGCTTTCTTT.

This chain connects TRBV28 to TRBJ2-7, with TRBD2 matching 14 bases. The CDR3 length is 16 residues. Germline loops: CDR1 MDHEN, CDR2 SYDVKM. With 4 bases clipped from V and 10 bases from J, the junction kept 12 bases outside the gene matches. CDR3 sequence: CASSSPPGLAGDLQYF. CDR3 bases: TGTGCCAGCAGTTCTCCCCCGGGACTAGCGGGAGACCTACAGTACTTC.

This clonotype was seen many times. This chain uses TRBV5-1 with TRBJ2-3; D is unresolved. The CDR3 totals 14 residues. V was trimmed by 4 bases and J by 4 bases, leaving 13 bases between them. Germline V gene data show CDR1 as SGHRS and CDR2 as YFSETQ. CDR3 coding DNA: TGCGCCAGCAGCCCTGGACGGATTGCAGATACGCAGTATTTT. Translated: CASSPGRIADTQYF. The full variable domain, completed using reference TRBV5-1 and TRBJ2-3, is KAGVTQTPRYLIKTRGQQVTLSCSPISGHRSVSWYQQTPGQGLQFLFEYFSETQRNKGNFPGRFSGRQFSNSRSEMNVSTLELGDSALYLCASSPGRIADTQYFGPGTRLTVL.

This clonotype was counted many times. This chain links TRBV5-4 with TRBJ1-1; maybe TRBD1 (6 bases). The CDR3 is made up of 14 amino acids. V was pared by 1 base and J by 5 bases, with 12 bases between. Germline V gene data show CDR1 as SGHNT and CDR2 as YYREEE (reference sequence). The chain's CDR3 is CASSLPGARTEAFF. The CDR3 DNA reads as TGTGCCAGCAGCTTGCCGGGGGCTCGGACTGAAGCTTTCTTT.

There are a few counts of this clonotype. V is TRBV2 and J is TRBJ2-3; 7 nucleotides line up with TRBD2. CDR1 and CDR2 (germline): SNHLY, FYNNEI. The CDR3 is 15 amino acids. After removal of 2 bases from V and 4 bases from J, the junction contained 6 bases not matched to a gene. Here the CDR3 reads CASSEMMAGADTQYF. The DNA for the CDR3 is TGTGCCAGCAGTGAAATGATGGCGGGGGCAGATACGCAGTATTTT.

This clonotype has just a few counts. V usage is TRBV12-3 or TRBV12-4 and J usage is TRBJ2-1; D is unclear. V shed 2 bases and J shed 4 bases, with 9 bases lying between them. This CDR3 has 14 residues. CDR3 protein: CASSLSPIYNEQFF. The DNA of the CDR3 is TGTGCCAGCAGTTTAAGTCCGATTTACAATGAGCAGTTCTTC.

The gene calls are TRBV6-4 and TRBJ2-3; 7 nucleotides line up with TRBD2. Losses at the gene ends were 5 bases for V and 3 bases for J; bases not matched to a gene: 2. The CDR3 covers 13 residues. Germline assignment: CDR1 MRHNA and CDR2 SNTAGT. The CDR3 loop reads CASSQRETDTQYF. CDR3 in DNA: TGTGCCAGCAGTCAGCGGGAAACAGATACGCAGTATTTT.

The sample holds a few counts of this clonotype. The chain uses TRBV6-2 or TRBV6-3 and TRBJ2-5; D gene ambiguous. Between the trimmed V and J ends, which lost 3 bases and 3 bases, there was a span of 11 bases. Germline lookup yields CDR1 MNHEY and CDR2 SVGEGT. The CDR3 extends over 14 amino acids. The CDR3 nucleotides are TGTGCCAGCAGTTATTTGGAGACCGAAGAGACCCAGTACTTC. This codes for CASSYLETEETQYF.

V is TRBV12-3 or TRBV12-4 and J is TRBJ1-3; 7 bases agree with TRBD1. The CDR3 is 16 amino acids. V was clipped by 5 bases and J by 1 base; unmatched bases: 8. This CDR3 reads CASSPWDSPSGNTIYF. Written as DNA, the CDR3 is TGTGCCAGCAGTCCCTGGGACAGCCCGTCTGGAAACACCATATATTTT.

This clonotype occurred a few times. The chain links TRBV20-1 to TRBJ2-7; D call uncertain. V gave up 1 base and J gave up 6 bases, with 10 bases separating them. CDR3 length: 12 residues. In germline, CDR1 is DFQATT, CDR2 SNEGSKA (reference sequence). CDR3: CSARGQLGEQYF. As DNA, the CDR3 is TGCAGTGCTAGAGGGCAGCTTGGCGAGCAGTACTTC.

The chain has TRBV28 and TRBJ1-2; TRBD1 aligns across 8 bases. The CDR3 totals 12 residues. V lost 7 bases and J lost 7; bases outside the gene matches: 5. The germline V gene encodes CDR1 MDHEN and CDR2 SYDVKM. In DNA, the CDR3 is TGTGCCAGCAAAACAGGGGGGAGTGGCTACACCTTC. Protein: CASKTGGSGYTF.

The sample holds a few counts of this clonotype. The chain uses TRBV28 and TRBJ1-1; the match to TRBD1 covers 7 bases. This CDR3 is built from 14 residues. V lost 4 bases and J lost 4; bases outside the gene matches: 6. Germline CDR1 is MDHEN and CDR2 is SYDVKM. The CDR3 DNA sequence: TGTGCCAGCAGTTCCCCTGACAGGGCCACTGAAGCTTTCTTT. Amino acids: CASSSPDRATEAFF.

Many counts were recorded for this clonotype. This chain connects TRBV5-5 to TRBJ2-3; D is possibly TRBD1 (6 bases). V was clipped by 3 bases and J by 0 bases, with 14 bases between them. The length of the CDR3 is 16 residues. Germline loops: CDR1 SGHKS, CDR2 YYEKEE (reference sequence). The DNA of the CDR3 is TGTGCCAGCAGCTACCAAGGACAGACTAGCACAGATACGCAGTATTTT. Encoded protein: CASSYQGQTSTDTQYF.

V gene TRBV5-1 combines with J gene TRBJ2-5, with D unresolved. The germline V gene has CDR1 SGHRS and CDR2 YFSETQ. The CDR3 sequence is 14 residues long. With 1 base removed from V and 5 bases from J, the gap between germline ends came to 12 bases. The CDR3 sequence is CASSLFLDGETQYF. Here the CDR3 DNA reads TGCGCCAGCAGCTTGTTCCTCGACGGGGAGACCCAGTACTTC.

This clonotype occurred many times. The chain is built from TRBV5-1 and TRBJ2-7; TRBD1 aligns across 7 bases. In germline, CDR1 is SGHRS, CDR2 YFSETQ. The CDR3 loop spans 15 amino acids. The ends lost 0 bases at V and 4 bases at J; junction bases unmatched: 7. CDR3 DNA sequence: TGCGCCAGCAGCTTGGACTTGACAGGGATATACGAGCAGTACTTC. Translated, it gives CASSLDLTGIYEQYF. The entire variable domain, with the rest obtained from reference TRBV5-1 and TRBJ2-7, is as follows: KAGVTQTPRYLIKTRGQQVTLSCSPISGHRSVSWYQQTPGQGLQFLFEYFSETQRNKGNFPGRFSGRQFSNSRSEMNVSTLELGDSALYLCASSLDLTGIYEQYFGPGTRLTVT.